This T cell receptor beta chain was profiled in a study of cytomegalovirus exposure and HLA in healthy donors. Points on this clone: Its cognate antigen is unknown.

Use of 60 Vbeta and 13 Jbeta primers characterized the PCR. Using immunoSEQ multiplex PCR, the repertoire was profiled, and TCRdb retains in-frame clones only, with some absent. This sample yields approximately 140,000 clones, of which around 67% are seen a single time; approximately 1.6% belongs to the top ten. CDR1 SGHDT and CDR2 YYEEEE come from the germline V gene. Trimming took off 2 bases at V and 3 bases at J, with 9 bases between the two ends. The CDR3 runs 14 residues. Whole-study findings and limits: Some 150 TCR beta chains were listed as cytomegalovirus-associated. Some V segments, including TRBV6-2 and TRBV6-3, were excluded as indistinguishable. One later analysis reportedly identified an Asian-associated ancestry cluster that showed fewer N-insertions than the approximately 700-donor mean. Immune exposure information available was restricted to CMV serostatus.

The sample was PBMCs. The rearrangement uses TRBV5-6 and TRBJ1-5; TRBD1 is a possible D gene (6 bases). This clonotype was obtained from a woman under 30 in good health and CMV-seronegative. The CDR3 coding sequence is TGTGCCAGCAGCTTCAAGGGACACAATCAGCCCCAGCATTTT. Protein sequence: CASSFKGHNQPQHF. Looking up the rest from reference TRBV5-6 and TRBJ1-5 gives the full variable domain: DAGVTQSPTHLIKTRGQQVTLRCSPKSGHDTVSWYQQALGQGPQFIFQYYEEEERQRGNFPDRFSGHQFPNYSSELNVNALLLGDSALYLCASSFKGHNQPQHFGDGTRLSIL.